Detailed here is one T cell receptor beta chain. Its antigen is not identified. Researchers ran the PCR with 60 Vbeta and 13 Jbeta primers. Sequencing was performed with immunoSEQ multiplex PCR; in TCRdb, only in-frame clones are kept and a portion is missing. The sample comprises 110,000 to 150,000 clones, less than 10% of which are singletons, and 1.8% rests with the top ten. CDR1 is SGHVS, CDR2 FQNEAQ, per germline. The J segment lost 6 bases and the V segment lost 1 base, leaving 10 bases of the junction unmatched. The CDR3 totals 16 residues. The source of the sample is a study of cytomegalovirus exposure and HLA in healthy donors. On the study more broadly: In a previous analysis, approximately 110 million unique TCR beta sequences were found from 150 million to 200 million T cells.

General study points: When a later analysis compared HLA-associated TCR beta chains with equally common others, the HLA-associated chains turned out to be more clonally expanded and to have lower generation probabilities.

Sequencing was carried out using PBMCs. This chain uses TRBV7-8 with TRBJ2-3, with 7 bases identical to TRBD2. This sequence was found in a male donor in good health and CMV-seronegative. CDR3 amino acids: CASSLEPAGDGDTQYF. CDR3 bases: TGTGCCAGCAGCTTAGAACCCGCGGGAGACGGGGATACGCAGTATTTT.